One sample yielded the 30 T cell receptor beta chains listed below, sequenced in a study of beta chain features in type 1 diabetes. General study findings and limits: Shortening of TCRB CDR3s, moderate but significant, appeared in all four CD4+ subsets of Type 1 diabetes patients.

The antigens these receptors bind are not known. The whole isolated RNA underwent reverse transcription, so sequencing captured expressed TCRB transcripts. Sequencing was performed with immunoSEQ multiplex PCR; in TCRdb, only in-frame clones are kept and a portion is missing. The data show roughly 150,000 clones, with 9% seen just once and about 0.65% held by the top ten. Sample: central memory CD4+ T cells from blood. These receptors all stem from a woman aged 25 to 39 with type 1 diabetes.

This chain joins TRBV30 and TRBJ2-5, with D possibly matching TRBD2 (6 bases). V lost 5 bases and J lost 2, with 9 bases in between. CDR1 GTSNPN and CDR2 SVGIG come from the germline V gene (reference sequence). The CDR3 length is 12 residues. CDR3: CAWDSGQETQYF. The CDR3 region has the DNA TGTGCCTGGGATAGCGGACAAGAGACCCAGTACTTC.

The DNA of the CDR3 is TGTGCCAGCAGAATAGACAGGGAGTACACTGAAGCTTTCTTT. Protein: CASRIDREYTEAFF. V and J are TRBV6-6 and TRBJ1-1; 7 bases agree with TRBD1. CDR3 length: 14 residues. The V gene's germline CDR1 is MNHNY and CDR2 SVGAGI (reference sequence). V lost 6 bases, J lost 3 bases, and 7 bases stayed unmatched.

This clone appeared a few times. The chain uses TRBV7-9 and TRBJ1-1; no clear D gene. The germline V gene has CDR1 SEHNR and CDR2 FQNEAQ (reference sequence). The CDR3 sequence is 13 residues long. The V gene lost 7 bases and the J gene lost 7 bases, with 16 bases spanning the gap. This chain's CDR3 is CASTGGVAGEAFF. Here the CDR3 DNA reads TGTGCCAGCACCGGAGGCGTGGCGGGTGAAGCTTTCTTT.

The chain is built from TRBV2 and TRBJ1-1; D is undetermined. The V gene lost 8 bases and the J gene lost 0 bases, with 13 bases spanning the gap. The CDR3 spans 14 residues. The germline CDR1 and CDR2 sequences are SNHLY and FYNNEI. CDR3 residues: CASGSRSMNTEAFF. The CDR3 DNA reads as TGTGCCAGCGGGAGTCGGAGCATGAACACTGAAGCTTTCTTT. The full variable domain, its missing parts supplied by reference TRBV2 and TRBJ1-1, is EPEVTQTPSHQVTQMGQEVILRCVPISNHLYFYWYRQILGQKVEFLVSFYNNEISEKSEIFDDQFSVERPDGSNFTLKIRSTKLEDSAMYFCASGSRSMNTEAFFGQGTRLTVV.

In its sample, this clone was seen a few times. The chain joins TRBV5-1 to TRBJ2-1, with D perhaps matching TRBD2 (6 bases). V was clipped by 2 bases and J by 6 bases, with 12 bases between them. CDR1 SGHRS and CDR2 YFSETQ come from the germline V gene. The CDR3 totals 14 residues. CDR3 amino acids: CASSFRDFSNEQFF. The CDR3 bases are TGCGCCAGCAGCTTCCGGGACTTCTCCAATGAGCAGTTCTTC.

This clone was seen only a few times. The chain carries TRBV11-2 and TRBJ2-2; possible D gene TRBD1, 5 bases. Germline loops: CDR1 SGHAT, CDR2 FQNNGV. CDR3 length: 14 amino acids. Deletions cut 4 bases from V and 7 bases from J, with 13 bases between. DNA for the CDR3: TGTGCCAGCAGCTCGCCCAGGGTACACGGGGAGCTGTTTTTT. Translation: CASSSPRVHGELFF.

The chain employs TRBV14 and TRBJ1-2; TRBD1 matches 7 bases. CDR1 is SGHDN, CDR2 FVKESK, per germline. V trimming: 2 bases; J trimming: 6 bases; junction bases outside the gene matches: 3. The CDR3 runs to 13 residues. CDR3 bases: TGTGCCAGCAGCCAAAACACAGGGGATGGCTACACCTTC. Encoded protein: CASSQNTGDGYTF.

This rearrangement joins TRBV6-6 to TRBJ2-7; 7 nucleotides match TRBD2. The CDR3 covers 15 residues. J was trimmed by 4 bases and V by 0 bases; bases with no gene match: 6. Germline values: CDR1 MNHNY, CDR2 SVGAGI (reference sequence). This CDR3 is CASSYSGGLGYEQYF. Written as DNA, the CDR3 is TGTGCCAGCAGTTACTCGGGGGGGTTAGGGTACGAGCAGTACTTC.

This clone was counted only a few times. The gene calls are TRBV29-1 and TRBJ1-2, with D perhaps matching TRBD1 (5 bases). Per germline, CDR1 SQVTM and CDR2 ANQGSEA. Trimming cost V 3 bases and J 4 bases, with 9 bases left between them. The CDR3 covers 12 residues. This CDR3 reads CSVDPGRYGYTF. CDR3 nucleotide sequence: TGCAGCGTTGACCCAGGGCGCTATGGCTACACCTTC.

The chain employs TRBV5-1 and TRBJ1-4; TRBD1 matches 7 bases. Germline-derived CDR1 and CDR2 are SGHRS and YFSETQ. The CDR3 sequence is 14 residues long. Trimming at V came to 3 bases and at J to 6 bases, leaving 5 bases not matched to a gene. The CDR3 sequence: CASSSGTDYEKLFF. In DNA, the CDR3 is TGCGCCAGCAGCTCCGGGACAGACTATGAAAAACTGTTTTTT.

This clone was observed a handful of times. The chain recombines TRBV5-1 with TRBJ1-2, with TRBD1 matching over 7 bases. CDR1 is SGHRS, CDR2 YFSETQ, per germline. V lost 4 bases and J lost 2; bases outside the gene matches: 2. The CDR3 is made up of 13 amino acids. Here the CDR3 DNA reads TGCGCCAGCAGCCAGACAGGGAACTATGGCTACACCTTC. It yields the protein CASSQTGNYGYTF.

This clone showed up many times. This chain links TRBV19 with TRBJ2-7, with 7 positions matching TRBD1. After removal of 6 bases from V and 2 bases from J, the junction contained 16 bases not matched to a gene. The germline V gene encodes CDR1 LNHDA and CDR2 SQIVND (reference sequence). This CDR3 contains 17 residues. This CDR3 reads CASRGRTRQGTTYEQYF. As DNA, the CDR3 is TGTGCCAGTAGGGGAAGAACGCGACAGGGAACCACCTACGAGCAGTACTTC. Filled out from reference TRBV19 and TRBJ2-7, the complete variable domain reads DGGITQSPKYLFRKEGQNVTLSCEQNLNHDAMYWYRQDPGQGLRLIYYSQIVNDFQKGDIAEGYSVSREKKESFPLTVTSAQKNPTAFYLCASRGRTRQGTTYEQYFGPGTRLTVT.

This clone appeared a few times. CDR3 nucleotides: TGTGCCAGCAGCTTACCAGGCACAGATACGCAGTATTTT. Protein product: CASSLPGTDTQYF. The chain has TRBV11-2 and TRBJ2-3; unclear D gene. Trimming took off 2 bases at V and 1 base at J, with 4 bases between the two ends. There are 13 residues in the CDR3. Germline CDR1 and CDR2: SGHAT and FQNNGV.

This clone was counted between two and nine times. CDR3 amino acids: CAALTGTKIYF. CDR3 DNA sequence: TGTGCCGCACTAACCGGGACAAAGATATATTTT. The V gene is TRBV30, the J gene TRBJ1-3, with D tentatively TRBD1 (6 bases). Looked up from germline, CDR1 is GTSNPN and CDR2 is SVGIG (reference sequence). CDR3 length equals 11 residues. V shed 8 bases and J shed 13 bases, with 18 bases lying between them.

This clone has just a few counts. The rearrangement links TRBV2 to TRBJ1-2; 8 bases align to TRBD1. Trimming removed 6 bases from V and 0 bases from J; junction bases left unmatched: 3. The CDR3 has 14 amino acids. The germline gives CDR1 SNHLY, CDR2 FYNNEI. This CDR3 reads CASREDRANYGYTF. The CDR3 DNA sequence: TGTGCCAGCAGGGAGGACAGGGCTAACTATGGCTACACCTTC.

This clone was counted between two and nine times. This sequence joins TRBV28 and TRBJ1-1, with D maybe TRBD1 (6 bases). Germline CDR1 reads MDHEN; CDR2 reads SYDVKM. V dropped 5 bases and J dropped 12 bases, with 16 bases sitting between them. The CDR3 is 12 amino acids. Written as DNA, the CDR3 is TGTGCCAGCAGTGCAGGGGTAGTGATGTCTTTCTTT. Translating gives CASSAGVVMSFF.

This chain uses TRBV5-1 with TRBJ1-3, with TRBD1 identical over 8 bases. The CDR3 loop spans 14 amino acids. Germline lookup yields CDR1 SGHRS and CDR2 YFSETQ. The V segment lost 4 bases and the J segment 9 bases; nucleotides outside the gene matches: 9. The CDR3 spells CASSPDGQGSTIYF. In DNA form, the CDR3 reads TGCGCCAGCAGCCCGGACGGACAGGGTTCCACCATATATTTT.

The genes are TRBV7-9 and TRBJ2-3; D unresolved. V shed 4 bases and J shed 2 bases, with 16 bases lying between them. CDR1 and CDR2 (germline): SEHNR, FQNEAQ (reference sequence). There are 16 residues in the CDR3. The CDR3 loop is CASSSPRRYSTDTQYF. The CDR3 bases are TGTGCCAGCAGCTCCCCCCGCCGGTACTCCACAGATACGCAGTATTTT. The full variable domain, its missing parts supplied by reference TRBV7-9 and TRBJ2-3, is DTGVSQNPRHKITKRGQNVTFRCDPISEHNRLYWYRQTLGQGPEFLTYFQNEAQLEKSRLLSDRFSAERPKGSFSTLEIQRTEQGDSAMYLCASSSPRRYSTDTQYFGPGTRLTVL.

This clone turned up a few times. The chain recombines TRBV7-3 with TRBJ2-1, with D unclear. CDR3 length equals 16 residues. V lost 5 bases and J 7 bases, leaving 21 bases between the germline ends. Germline-derived CDR1 and CDR2 are SGHTA and FQGTGA. The CDR3 here is CASSVQGEVSENEQFF. As DNA, the CDR3 is TGTGCCAGCAGCGTCCAAGGAGAGGTCTCGGAGAATGAGCAGTTCTTC.

This clone occurred a few times. The chain has TRBV15 and TRBJ2-7; 8 nucleotides line up with TRBD1. The CDR3 loop spans 16 amino acids. The ends lost 4 bases at V and 4 bases at J; junction bases unmatched: 12. CDR1 is LNHNV and CDR2 is YYDKDF in the germline V gene (reference sequence). The CDR3: CATSKPGGTGIYEQYF. For the CDR3, the DNA is TGTGCCACCAGCAAACCCGGAGGGACAGGTATTTACGAGCAGTACTTC.

The V and J genes are TRBV5-1 and TRBJ1-1; D uncertain. The CDR3 is made up of 13 amino acids. Germline V gene data show CDR1 as SGHRS and CDR2 as YFSETQ. V was pared by 0 bases and J by 0 bases, with 3 bases between. The CDR3 sequence is CASSLGMNTEAFF. The CDR3 bases are TGCGCCAGCAGCTTGGGTATGAACACTGAAGCTTTCTTT.

V usage is TRBV18 and J usage is TRBJ2-1; D is uncertain. This CDR3 has 16 residues. Germline CDR1 KGHSH, CDR2 LQKENI. Deletions cut 0 bases from V and 2 bases from J, with 11 bases between. CDR3 DNA: TGTGCCAGCTCACCACCCGCGACTGATACCTACAATGAGCAGTTCTTC. This encodes CASSPPATDTYNEQFF.

This clone was seen ten or more times. The chain carries TRBV29-1 and TRBJ1-4, with D perhaps matching TRBD1 (5 bases). CDR1 and CDR2 (germline): SQVTM, ANQGSEA. With 5 bases removed from V and 7 bases from J, the gap between germline ends came to 17 bases. The CDR3 length is 14 residues. CDR3 amino acids: CSVKGAGSVEKLFF. The CDR3 DNA reads TGCAGCGTTAAAGGGGCAGGGTCTGTTGAAAAACTGTTTTTT.

The table lists this clone with a few counts. This rearrangement joins TRBV30 to TRBJ2-3, with 7 nucleotides matching TRBD2. Germline V gives CDR1 GTSNPN, CDR2 SVGIG (reference sequence). With 5 bases clipped from V and 2 bases from J, the junction kept 10 bases outside the gene matches. This CDR3 is built from 15 residues. In DNA form, the CDR3 reads TGTGCCTGGGCTAAAGTGGGGGGGTCCACAGATACGCAGTATTTT. It is translated as CAWAKVGGSTDTQYF.

This chain uses TRBV5-1 with TRBJ2-7; D may be TRBD1 (6 bases). The germline CDR1 and CDR2 sequences are SGHRS and YFSETQ. The CDR3 sequence is 14 residues long. The V and J ends lost 4 bases and 1 base respectively, with 12 bases between them. CDR3 in DNA: TGCGCCAGCAGCCCGACACAGGGTTCCTACGAGCAGTACTTC. This sequence encodes CASSPTQGSYEQYF.

The chain employs TRBV5-1 and TRBJ2-5; D remains ambiguous. The V end lost 2 bases, the J end lost 2 bases, and 10 bases lay between the germline ends. This CDR3 is built from 14 residues. In germline, CDR1 is SGHRS, CDR2 YFSETQ. In nucleotides, the CDR3 is TGCGCCAGCAGCTTTATGCAGGTTCAAGAGACCCAGTACTTC. Its protein product is CASSFMQVQETQYF.

The rearrangement uses TRBV18 and TRBJ1-1; TRBD1 matches at 11 bases. The CDR3 has 20 residues. The ends lost 6 bases at V and 1 base at J; junction bases unmatched: 19. Germline V gives CDR1 KGHSH, CDR2 LQKENI. The DNA of the CDR3 is TGTGCCAGCTCGAAGCAGCAGATCCGGACAGGGGGCGCTGGGAACACTGAAGCTTTCTTT. Its translation: CASSKQQIRTGGAGNTEAFF.

The rearrangement uses TRBV5-1 and TRBJ2-1; 10 bases agree with TRBD2. This CDR3 has 14 amino acids. Trimming at V came to 6 bases and at J to 5 bases, leaving 5 bases not matched to a gene. CDR1 is SGHRS, CDR2 YFSETQ, per germline. CDR3 sequence: CASTLAGANNEQFF. The CDR3 coding sequence is TGCGCCAGCACTCTAGCGGGAGCGAACAATGAGCAGTTCTTC.

Only a few counts were recorded for this clone. The chain recombines TRBV28 with TRBJ2-1, with D perhaps TRBD2 (6 bases). V was shortened by 6 bases and J by 7 bases, with 10 bases between the two germline ends. The CDR3 is made up of 12 amino acids. Germline V gene sequence: CDR1 MDHEN, CDR2 SYDVKM. The CDR3 region is CASRLTSNEQFF. DNA for the CDR3: TGTGCCAGCAGGCTGACTAGTAATGAGCAGTTCTTC.

This chain connects TRBV2 to TRBJ2-3; weak D call: TRBD2 (6 bases). The CDR3 consists of 12 residues. Germline V lookup: CDR1 SNHLY, CDR2 FYNNEI. Trimming took 6 bases from V and 8 from J, leaving 12 bases between them. The CDR3 DNA reads TGTGCCAGCAGAGATAGCGGAGGTACGCAGTATTTT. As protein: CASRDSGGTQYF.